This T cell receptor beta chain was obtained from a study of cytomegalovirus exposure and HLA in healthy donors. Study details: Out of approximately 170 million T cells, an earlier analysis found 117 million unique TCR beta sequences in total. Study-level points and caveats: The authors confirmed in vitro that a few CMV-associated chains were specific for CMV antigens. Common viral pathogens (according to a later analysis) appeared linked to several of the most significant clusters. For TCR beta chains, V- and J-gene trimming was later linked to a missense DCLRE1C variant.

The CDR3 has 15 residues. Trimming at V came to 5 bases and at J to 3 bases, leaving 7 bases not matched to a gene. CDR1 and CDR2 from the germline V gene are SGHVS and FNYEAQ. PCR amplification relied on 60 Vbeta primers (plus 13 Jbeta primers). Measured with immunoSEQ multiplex PCR; TCRdb has only the in-frame clones, and not every one. The sample holds 200,000 or so clones, about 90% seen once. For this clone: The antigen is undetermined.

The sample consisted of PBMCs. The TCR comes from a girl under three years old in good health and CMV-seronegative. The V call is TRBV7-6, the J call TRBJ2-1, with 7 bases matching TRBD2. In DNA, the CDR3 is TGTGCCAGCAGCGTCGGGGAGGGCCTCTACAATGAGCAGTTCTTC. This sequence encodes CASSVGEGLYNEQFF.